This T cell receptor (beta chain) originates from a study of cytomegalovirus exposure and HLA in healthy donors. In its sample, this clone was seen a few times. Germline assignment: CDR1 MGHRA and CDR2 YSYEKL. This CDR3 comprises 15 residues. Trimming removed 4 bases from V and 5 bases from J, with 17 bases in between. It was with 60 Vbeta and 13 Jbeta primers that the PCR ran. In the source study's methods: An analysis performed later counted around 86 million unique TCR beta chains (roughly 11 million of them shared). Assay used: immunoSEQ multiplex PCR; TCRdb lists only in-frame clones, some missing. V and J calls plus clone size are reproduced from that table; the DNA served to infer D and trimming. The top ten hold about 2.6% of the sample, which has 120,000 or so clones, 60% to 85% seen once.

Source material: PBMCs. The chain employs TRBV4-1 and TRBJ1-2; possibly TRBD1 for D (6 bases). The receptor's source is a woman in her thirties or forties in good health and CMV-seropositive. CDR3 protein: CASSLADRNFYGYTF. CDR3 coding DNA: TGCGCCAGCAGCCTAGCAGACAGGAATTTTTATGGCTACACCTTC.